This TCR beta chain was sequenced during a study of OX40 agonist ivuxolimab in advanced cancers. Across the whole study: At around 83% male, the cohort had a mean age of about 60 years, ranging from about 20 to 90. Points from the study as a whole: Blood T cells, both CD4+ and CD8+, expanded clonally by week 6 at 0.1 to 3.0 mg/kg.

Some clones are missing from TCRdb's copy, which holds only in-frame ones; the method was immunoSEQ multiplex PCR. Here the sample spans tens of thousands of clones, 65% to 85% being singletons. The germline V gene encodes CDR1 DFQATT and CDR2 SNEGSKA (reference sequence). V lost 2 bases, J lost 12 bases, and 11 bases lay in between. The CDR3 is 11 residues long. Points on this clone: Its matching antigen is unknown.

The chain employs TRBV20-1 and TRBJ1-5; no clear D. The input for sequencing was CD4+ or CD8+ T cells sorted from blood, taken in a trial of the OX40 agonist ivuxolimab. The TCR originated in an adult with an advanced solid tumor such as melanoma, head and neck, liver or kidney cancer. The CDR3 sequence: CSARSRPLQHF. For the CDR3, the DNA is TGCAGTGCTAGAAGTCGGCCTCTCCAGCATTTT.